This TCR beta chain was sequenced in a study of patients and donors after allogeneic stem cell transplantation. Via MiXCR, TCRdb re-called the RT-PCR reads, giving one row per CDR3 protein. The sample yields over 150,000 distinct CDR3 sequences, 30% seen once. CDR3 size: 15 residues. The germline V gene has CDR1 LGHNA and CDR2 YSLEER. Trimming took off 1 base at V and 2 bases at J, with 12 bases between the two ends. The V gene is TRBV4-3, the J gene TRBJ2-7; D is tentatively TRBD1 or TRBD2 (6 bases each). The sample consisted of blood, either unsorted or a sorted T cell fraction (not recorded which). This TCR derives from a human donor who was either an allogeneic HSCT recipient or a stem cell or donor lymphocyte infusion donor (not recorded which). It is not recorded whose cells these are; they may come from a transplant donor. CDR3 sequence (DNA): TGCGCCAGCAGCCAAGTGACAGGAGGGGCCTACGAGCAGTACTTC. Translated, it gives CASSQVTGGAYEQYF.